One sample yielded the 30 T cell receptor beta chains listed below, sequenced in a study of blood T cell repertoires in COVID-19. Assay: immunoSEQ multiplex PCR; the TCRdb copy retains only in-frame clones and omits some. The data show tens of thousands of clones, less than 95% seen once. The specimen was peripheral blood. These receptors came from a man aged 50 to 60 with COVID-19, enrolled during active disease.

The V gene is TRBV4-2, the J gene TRBJ1-4; 9 nucleotides match TRBD1. J gave up 8 bases and V 4 bases, and 11 bases lay outside the gene matches. The V gene's germline CDR1 is LGHNA and CDR2 YNFKEQ. The CDR3 sequence is 16 residues long. The CDR3, as DNA: TGTGCCAGCAGCCGCAAGGCCGGGACAGGGATGGAAAAACTGTTTTTT. This encodes CASSRKAGTGMEKLFF.

The rearrangement links TRBV27 to TRBJ1-2; D unresolved. The CDR3 has 13 amino acids. Germline loops: CDR1 MNHEY, CDR2 SMNVEV (reference sequence). V dropped 3 bases and J dropped 8 bases, with 13 bases sitting between them. CDR3 sequence (DNA): TGTGCCAGCAGTTTGTCCCGGACTGGGGGCTACACCTTC. Its translation is CASSLSRTGGYTF.

The chain has TRBV20-1 and TRBJ1-5; 7 positions agree with TRBD1. There are 14 residues in the CDR3. Germline V gives CDR1 DFQATT, CDR2 SNEGSKA (reference sequence). V shed 3 bases, J shed 2 bases, and the junction held 4 bases outside the gene matches. CDR3 nucleotides: TGCAGTGCTAGTGAGGGGGCTGGCAATCAGCCCCAGCATTTT. Its translation: CSASEGAGNQPQHF.

The chain has TRBV5-1 and TRBJ2-3; D is undetermined. Germline V gives CDR1 SGHRS, CDR2 YFSETQ. Trimming shortened V by 0 bases and J by 0 bases, and 17 bases separated the two germline ends. This CDR3 has 18 amino acids. CDR3 nucleotides: TGCGCCAGCAGCTTGGGGGCCACATCAATATCTAGCACAGATACGCAGTATTTT. Its protein is CASSLGATSISSTDTQYF.

This chain joins TRBV2 and TRBJ2-1; tentative D call: TRBD2 (6 bases). This CDR3 contains 15 residues. Germline V gene data show CDR1 as SNHLY and CDR2 as FYNNEI. Trimming stripped 2 bases from V and 2 bases from J, with 10 bases between. The CDR3 reads CASSERGSPYNEQFF. The CDR3 DNA follows: TGTGCCAGCAGTGAACGGGGGAGCCCCTACAATGAGCAGTTCTTC.

This clone appeared a few times. The CDR3 loop reads CASSSLLAGQHYEQYF. For the CDR3, the DNA is TGTGCCAGCAGCTCCCTCCTAGCGGGTCAGCACTACGAGCAGTACTTC. The chain uses TRBV11-2 and TRBJ2-7; 8 bases are shared with TRBD2. With 4 bases clipped from V and 3 bases from J, the junction kept 11 bases outside the gene matches. The CDR3 covers 16 residues. Looked up from germline, CDR1 is SGHAT and CDR2 is FQNNGV.

For the CDR3, the DNA is TGCGCCAGCAGCCCGGCCCCGACGGGACAGGGAAATTCACCCCTCCACTTT. It is translated as CASSPAPTGQGNSPLHF. The rearrangement joins TRBV4-3 to TRBJ1-6; 9 bases fit TRBD1. V lost 4 bases, J lost 7 bases, and 11 bases stayed unmatched. Looked up from germline, CDR1 is LGHNA and CDR2 is YSLEER. The CDR3 has 17 residues.

CDR3 nucleotide sequence: TGTGCCAGCAGCTCCTCCCGGAGCGGGGAGCTGTTTTTT. It encodes CASSSSRSGELFF. The rearrangement links TRBV5-6 to TRBJ2-2; D is unresolved. CDR3 length equals 13 residues. Trimming took 3 bases from V and 7 from J, leaving 10 bases between them. Germline V lookup: CDR1 SGHDT, CDR2 YYEEEE.

In this sample, this clone turned up a few times. This chain joins TRBV12-3 or TRBV12-4 and TRBJ2-5, with 7 bases matching TRBD1. The CDR3 is made up of 13 amino acids. V shed 3 bases and J 3 bases; nucleotides not matched to a gene: 1. The CDR3: CASSLGQKETQYF. DNA of the CDR3: TGTGCCAGCAGTTTGGGACAGAAAGAGACCCAGTACTTC.

The chain couples TRBV29-1 to TRBJ2-5; 13 nucleotides line up with TRBD2. The CDR3 totals 13 residues. The germline V gene has CDR1 SQVTM and CDR2 ANQGSEA. V lost 6 bases and J lost 4; bases outside the gene matches: 2. The CDR3 DNA is TGCAGCGTGGGACTAGCGGGACGAGAGACCCAGTACTTC. Encoded protein: CSVGLAGRETQYF. The variable domain in full, completed from reference TRBV29-1 and TRBJ2-5, reads SAVISQKPSRDICQRGTSLTIQCQVDSQVTMMFWYRQQPGQSLTLIATANQGSEATYESGFVIDKFPISRPNLTFSTLTVSNMSPEDSSIYLCSVGLAGRETQYFGPGTRLLVL.

The genes are TRBV4-2 and TRBJ2-5, with 7 bases lining up with TRBD1. Germline CDR1 is LGHNA and CDR2 is YNFKEQ. J was trimmed by 5 bases and V by 2 bases; bases with no gene match: 8. The CDR3 is made up of 15 amino acids. This CDR3 is CASSQKRGGGETQYF. The CDR3 DNA reads TGTGCCAGCAGCCAAAAAAGAGGGGGCGGGGAGACCCAGTACTTC.

In this sample, this clone turned up once. The CDR3 loop reads CASSSPAGGNTDTQYF. The CDR3 coding sequence is TGTGCCAGCAGCTCACCAGCGGGAGGCAACACAGATACGCAGTATTTT. V and J are TRBV7-6 and TRBJ2-3; TRBD2 matches at 9 bases. This CDR3 comprises 16 residues. V lost 4 bases to trimming and J lost 2 bases; unmatched junction nucleotides: 7. CDR1 is SGHVS and CDR2 is FNYEAQ in the germline V gene. Complete variable domain (other parts from reference TRBV7-6 and TRBJ2-3): GAGVSQSPRYKVTKRGQDVALRCDPISGHVSLYWYRQALGQGPEFLTYFNYEAQQDKSGLPNDRFSAERPEGSISTLTIQRTEQRDSAMYRCASSSPAGGNTDTQYFGPGTRLTVL.

V is TRBV19 and J is TRBJ2-1; D may be TRBD2 (7 bases). V lost 5 bases to trimming and J lost 7 bases, with 18 bases between them. The CDR3 extends over 15 amino acids. Germline CDR1 and CDR2: LNHDA and SQIVND (reference sequence). The CDR3 region is CASSRRGPTGNEQFF. The DNA of the CDR3 is TGTGCCAGTAGTCGGCGGGGGCCTACCGGGAATGAGCAGTTCTTC.

The chain has TRBV5-1 and TRBJ1-1; 8 positions agree with TRBD1. The trim removed 1 base at V and 0 bases at J, leaving 2 bases unmatched. Germline assignment: CDR1 SGHRS and CDR2 YFSETQ. The CDR3 covers 15 residues. CDR3: CASSLRTGMNTEAFF. CDR3 nucleotides: TGCGCCAGCAGCTTGCGGACAGGGATGAACACTGAAGCTTTCTTT.

The CDR3 coding sequence is TGTGCCAGCAGCACAAGGAGCGCCTCAGATACGCAGTATTTT. It codes for CASSTRSASDTQYF. The chain recombines TRBV21-1 with TRBJ2-3; the listed D gene, TRBD2, was not tested against the DNA. TRBV21-1 is given as a pseudogene. CDR3 length: 14 residues.

The gene calls are TRBV5-5 and TRBJ1-2, with D maybe TRBD1 (5 bases). V lost 2 bases, J lost 4 bases, and 12 bases lay in between. CDR3 length equals 14 residues. The germline CDR1 and CDR2 sequences are SGHKS and YYEKEE (reference sequence). CDR3 region: CASSFLTDSYGYTF. In nucleotides, the CDR3 is TGTGCCAGCAGCTTCTTGACAGATTCCTATGGCTACACCTTC.

The chain links TRBV9 to TRBJ2-1, with D perhaps TRBD2 (5 bases). V shed 3 bases and J shed 3 bases, with 13 bases lying between them. Germline CDR1 and CDR2: SGDLS and YYNGEE. The CDR3 spans 15 residues. The CDR3, as DNA: TGTGCCAGCAGCGAAACGGGGTACTACTACAATGAGCAGTTCTTC. This gives the protein CASSETGYYYNEQFF.

The genes are TRBV29-1 and TRBJ2-1; D perhaps matches TRBD2 (5 bases). The germline V gene has CDR1 SQVTM and CDR2 ANQGSEA. The CDR3 has 15 amino acids. Deletions cut 1 base from V and 2 bases from J, with 12 bases between. The CDR3 spells CSVEGRAPTYNEQFF. CDR3 in DNA: TGCAGCGTTGAAGGGCGGGCCCCCACCTACAATGAGCAGTTCTTC.

The V and J genes are TRBV10-2 and TRBJ2-1; 14 bases are shared with TRBD2. The V gene's germline CDR1 is WSHSY and CDR2 SAAADI. J was trimmed by 14 bases and V by 2 bases; bases with no gene match: 14. The CDR3 has 17 residues. Here the CDR3 reads CASSESTGTSGRGTEFF. Here the CDR3 DNA reads TGCGCCAGCAGTGAGAGCACCGGGACTAGCGGGAGAGGGACGGAGTTCTTC.

The chain is built from TRBV7-9 and TRBJ2-5; possible D gene TRBD1, 5 bases. Germline lookup yields CDR1 SEHNR and CDR2 FQNEAQ (reference sequence). The V end lost 4 bases, the J end lost 5 bases, and 8 bases lay between the germline ends. CDR3 length: 12 residues. Here the CDR3 DNA reads TGTGCCAGCAGCTCTAAGGGGGAGACCCAGTACTTC. Its translation is CASSSKGETQYF.

This clone is a singleton in its sample. J is TRBJ2-1 and V is TRBV5-1; 8 bases fit TRBD2. V gave up 0 bases and J gave up 8 bases; unmatched junction bases: 7. The CDR3 is made up of 15 amino acids. Looked up from germline, CDR1 is SGHRS and CDR2 is YFSETQ. The CDR3 is CASSLGSGGPYEQFF. The CDR3 bases are TGCGCCAGCAGCTTGGGGTCGGGAGGGCCCTATGAGCAGTTCTTC.

The chain employs TRBV10-1 and TRBJ2-3; 9 positions match TRBD1. CDR3 length equals 15 residues. V shed 6 bases, J shed 0 bases, and the junction held 4 bases outside the gene matches. Germline lookup yields CDR1 WNHNN and CDR2 SYGVQD (reference sequence). The CDR3 bases are TGCGCCAGCAGCCGCGGACAGGGGAGCACAGATACGCAGTATTTT. It encodes CASSRGQGSTDTQYF.

The V and J genes are TRBV6-5 and TRBJ2-3; possible D gene TRBD2, 5 bases. In germline, CDR1 is MNHEY, CDR2 SVGAGI. The CDR3 is 12 residues long. V was clipped by 8 bases and J by 3 bases, with 9 bases between them. CDR3 residues: CASRRATDTQYF. The CDR3 DNA reads as TGTGCCAGCCGGCGGGCGACAGATACGCAGTATTTT.

The V and J genes are TRBV6-2 or TRBV6-3 and TRBJ2-5, with TRBD2 matching over 9 bases. The CDR3 runs to 14 residues. Looked up from germline, CDR1 is MNHEY and CDR2 is SVGEGT. The V segment lost 5 bases and the J segment 3 bases; nucleotides outside the gene matches: 4. The CDR3 DNA follows: TGTGCCAGCAGTACCGGCGGGGGGGAAGAGACCCAGTACTTC. Translating gives CASSTGGGEETQYF.

This rearrangement joins TRBV5-1 to TRBJ2-4; 12 nucleotides agree with TRBD1. CDR3 size: 12 residues. CDR1 and CDR2 (germline): SGHRS, YFSETQ. V was clipped by 4 bases and J by 16 bases; unmatched bases: 6. The CDR3 sequence: CASSEGQGAFYF. CDR3 sequence (DNA): TGCGCCAGCAGCGAGGGACAGGGGGCTTTCTACTTC.

The chain employs TRBV2 and TRBJ1-3, with D possibly matching TRBD1 (6 bases). V lost 6 bases and J lost 3, with 15 bases in between. The germline CDR1 and CDR2 sequences are SNHLY and FYNNEI. The CDR3 length is 15 residues. The CDR3 nucleotides read TGTGCCAGCAGGGACAGCTTGGCCCGTGGAAACACCATATATTTT. It is translated as CASRDSLARGNTIYF.

J is TRBJ2-5 and V is TRBV24-1, with 13 bases aligning to TRBD2. CDR1 and CDR2 from the germline V gene are KGHDR and SFDVKD. The CDR3 is 16 amino acids. After removal of 5 bases from V and 3 bases from J, the junction contained 5 bases not matched to a gene. The CDR3 protein is CATSAGTSGEKETQYF. CDR3 DNA: TGTGCCACCAGTGCTGGGACTAGCGGGGAGAAAGAGACCCAGTACTTC.

This rearrangement joins TRBV5-4 to TRBJ1-3, with D unresolved. V shed 1 base and J shed 0 bases, with 8 bases lying between them. This CDR3 has 15 residues. The germline V gene encodes CDR1 SGHNT and CDR2 YYREEE (reference sequence). CDR3 sequence reads: CASSLTDHSGNTIYF. The CDR3 coding sequence is TGTGCCAGCAGCTTGACAGATCACTCTGGAAACACCATATATTTT. Full variable domain (missing parts from reference TRBV5-4 and TRBJ1-3): ETGVTQSPTHLIKTRGQQVTLRCSSQSGHNTVSWYQQALGQGPQFIFQYYREEENGRGNFPPRFSGLQFPNYSSELNVNALELDDSALYLCASSLTDHSGNTIYFGEGSWLTVV.

V and J are TRBV30 and TRBJ2-4; 12 bases map to TRBD2. This CDR3 has 19 residues. J gave up 5 bases and V 2 bases, and 16 bases lay outside the gene matches. CDR1 and CDR2 (germline): GTSNPN, SVGIG (reference sequence). Here the CDR3 reads CAWSPTRSSGRALENIQYF. The CDR3 nucleotides are TGTGCCTGGAGTCCGACACGGTCTAGCGGGAGGGCGCTTGAAAACATTCAGTACTTC.

The chain employs TRBV30 and TRBJ1-2; TRBD1 agrees at 7 bases. The V and J ends lost 3 bases and 2 bases, in that order; junction bases with no gene match: 9. The germline gives CDR1 GTSNPN, CDR2 SVGIG (reference sequence). CDR3 length equals 15 residues. The CDR3 region has the DNA TGTGCCTGGAGCCAAATTCCGGACAGGAACTATGGCTACACCTTC. Translating it yields CAWSQIPDRNYGYTF.